The rows below give T cell receptor beta chains drawn from one sample of a study of blood T cell repertoires in COVID-19. The data were produced by immunoSEQ multiplex PCR, yet TCRdb's version contains in-frame clones alone and is incomplete. The table lists 140,000 or so clones, 85% of them singletons, with around 2.9% in the top ten. Sequenced material: peripheral blood. The receptors derive from a man in his fifties or sixties with acute or convalescent COVID-19. Both conserved end residues are part of each CDR3. D genes are given only for firm matches. Rows give clone size only sometimes, using once, few, many, or a class for an expanded clone.

D: -; V: TRBV19; size: -; J: TRBJ1-1; DNA: TGTGCCAGTAGTGGCAGGGCGCTCAACACTGAAGCTTTCTTT; CDR3: CASSGRALNTEAFF
D: -; V: TRBV7-2; size: -; J: TRBJ1-2; DNA: TGTGCCAGCAGCTTACCGCTCACTTTAACTAATGGCTACACCTTC; CDR3: CASSLPLTLTNGYTF
D: TRBD1; V: TRBV7-9; size: -; J: TRBJ2-5; DNA: TGTGCCAGCAGCTTGGGGGACAGGGGCAAACAAGAGACCCAGTACTTC; CDR3: CASSLGDRGKQETQYF
D: TRBD1; V: TRBV14; size: -; J: TRBJ2-7; DNA: TGTGCCAGCAGCGATCCGGGACAGGGGACCAACGAGCAGTACTTC; CDR3: CASSDPGQGTNEQYF
D: -; V: TRBV2; size: -; J: TRBJ1-1; DNA: TGTGCCAGCACGTGGGAATCGGGATACACTGAAGCTTTCTTT; CDR3: CASTWESGYTEAFF
D: -; V: TRBV28; size: -; J: TRBJ2-7; DNA: TGTGCCAGCAGACGCCCCTCTAGCTCCTACGAGCAGTACTTC; CDR3: CASRRPSSSYEQYF
D: -; V: TRBV5-3; size: -; J: TRBJ2-1; DNA: TGTGCCAGAAGCTTGATCCCGGACACACGCAGCTCCTACAATGAGCAGTTCTTC; CDR3: CARSLIPDTRSSYNEQFF
D: -; V: TRBV5-1; size: -; J: TRBJ2-1; DNA: TGCGCCAGCAGCCTCTGGCGCCGCCGACAGGAACGAGGCGGTGAGCAGTTCTTC; CDR3: CASSLWRRRQERGGEQFF
D: -; V: TRBV11-2; size: few; J: TRBJ1-2; DNA: TGTGCCAGCAGCTTACACCAGGGGAGAAACGGCTACACCTTC; CDR3: CASSLHQGRNGYTF
D: -; V: TRBV18; size: -; J: TRBJ2-1; DNA: TGTGCCAGCTCAACGTCAGGGGTCGACTACAATGAGCAGTTCTTC; CDR3: CASSTSGVDYNEQFF
D: -; V: TRBV5-1; size: once; J: TRBJ1-1; DNA: TGCGCCAGCAGCTTGGGGTCAGGGGCCTCGGACACTGAAGCTTTCTTT; CDR3: CASSLGSGASDTEAFF
D: TRBD1; V: TRBV6-5; size: once; J: TRBJ2-4; DNA: TGTGCCAGCAGTCGGGACAGGGGGCTCGAGGACATTCAGTACTTC; CDR3: CASSRDRGLEDIQYF
D: -; V: TRBV9; size: -; J: TRBJ2-3; DNA: TGTGCCAGCAGCGCCCCGTTGCGGTTCACAGATACGCAGTATTTT; CDR3: CASSAPLRFTDTQYF
D: -; V: TRBV7-2; size: -; J: TRBJ2-7; DNA: TGTGCCAGCAGCTCCCTGGACAGATCCTACGAGCAGTACTTC; CDR3: CASSSLDRSYEQYF
D: -; V: TRBV27; size: -; J: TRBJ2-3; DNA: TGTGCCAGCAGTTTACTACAGGGCGGCACAGATACGCAGTATTTT; CDR3: CASSLLQGGTDTQYF
D: -; V: TRBV6-2/TRBV6-3; size: few; J: TRBJ2-1; DNA: TGTGCCAGCAGTTACGTTGGCGGGGTTTTGGACAATGAGCAGTTCTTC; CDR3: CASSYVGGVLDNEQFF
D: -; V: TRBV3-1/TRBV3-2; size: -; J: TRBJ1-1; DNA: TGTGCCAGCAGCGAAAGAGGGTCAGACGGTAGGCCTGAAGCTTTCTTT; CDR3: CASSERGSDGRPEAFF
D: -; V: TRBV5-1; size: few; J: TRBJ1-3; DNA: TGCGCCAGCGCGGGGGGCACCTCTGGAAACACCATATATTTT; CDR3: CASAGGTSGNTIYF
D: TRBD2; V: TRBV5-6; size: -; J: TRBJ2-7; DNA: TGTGCCAGCAGCTTGGGACTAGCAGGCGAGCAGTACTTC; CDR3: CASSLGLAGEQYF
D: -; V: TRBV19; size: -; J: TRBJ2-5; DNA: TGTGCCAGTAGCCGGACAGCCTCCATCCAAGAGACCCAGTACTTC; CDR3: CASSRTASIQETQYF
D: -; V: TRBV3-1/TRBV3-2; size: -; J: TRBJ1-1; DNA: TGTGCCAGCAGCCAAGATCGGCTAGGAGCTTTCTTT; CDR3: CASSQDRLGAFF
D: TRBD2; V: TRBV13; size: few; J: TRBJ2-1; DNA: TGTGCCAGCAGCCCGGAGACTAGCGGGAAGGGTGAGCAGTTCTTC; CDR3: CASSPETSGKGEQFF
D: -; V: TRBV6-5; size: -; J: TRBJ2-2; DNA: TGTGCCAGCAGTTCCTATGAGAACACCGGGGAGCTGTTTTTT; CDR3: CASSSYENTGELFF
D: -; V: TRBV9; size: few; J: TRBJ2-5; DNA: TGTGCCAGCAGCGTAGGAGGGACAACGCAAGAGACCCAGTACTTC; CDR3: CASSVGGTTQETQYF
D: -; V: TRBV28; size: -; J: TRBJ2-7; DNA: TGTGCCAGCAGCCCTCAGGGAGAGCAGTACTTC; CDR3: CASSPQGEQYF
D: -; V: TRBV5-6; size: few; J: TRBJ2-7; DNA: TGTGCCAGCAGCTTGGCCACTAGTGGCGAGCAGTACTTC; CDR3: CASSLATSGEQYF
D: -; V: TRBV7-8; size: -; J: TRBJ1-1; DNA: TGTGCCAGCAGCCTCGTGGGGACACTCAACACTGAAGCTTTCTTT; CDR3: CASSLVGTLNTEAFF
D: -; V: TRBV19; size: once; J: TRBJ1-1; DNA: TGTGCCAGTAGTACAACGGTGAACACTGAAGCTTTCTTT; CDR3: CASSTTVNTEAFF
D: TRBD1; V: TRBV28; size: -; J: TRBJ1-4; DNA: TGTGCCAGCAGTTTACCCCCCGGGACAGGGGTTGAAAAACTGTTTTTT; CDR3: CASSLPPGTGVEKLFF
D: TRBD1; V: TRBV5-6; size: -; J: TRBJ1-6; DNA: TGTGCCAGCAGCTTTATGGGACAGCTTAATTCACCCCTCCACTTT; CDR3: CASSFMGQLNSPLHF
D: -; V: TRBV5-6; size: -; J: TRBJ2-1; DNA: TGTGCCAGCAGCTTGGGCGGGTCGAGCTACAATGAGCAGTTCTTC; CDR3: CASSLGGSSYNEQFF
D: -; V: TRBV5-1; size: -; J: TRBJ2-7; DNA: TGCGCCAGCAGCTTAGGACAGATGAGTTACGAGCAGTACTTC; CDR3: CASSLGQMSYEQYF
D: TRBD1; V: TRBV18; size: -; J: TRBJ1-5; DNA: TGTGCCAGCTCACAATTGACAGGGGGGGATCAGCCCCAGCATTTT; CDR3: CASSQLTGGDQPQHF
D: -; V: TRBV19; size: -; J: TRBJ1-4; DNA: TGTGCCAGTTCGCGTGCAACTAATGAAAAACTGTTTTTT; CDR3: CASSRATNEKLFF
D: -; V: TRBV19; size: -; J: TRBJ1-1; DNA: TGTGCCAGTAGTATCGGGATGGGGGGGTTGAACACTGAAGCTTTCTTT; CDR3: CASSIGMGGLNTEAFF
D: -; V: TRBV12-1; size: -; J: TRBJ2-7; DNA: TGTGCCAGCAGCTCGGAAACAGGGGGGCCCGAGCAGTACTTC; CDR3: CASSSETGGPEQYF
D: TRBD1; V: TRBV28; size: -; J: TRBJ2-2; DNA: TGTGCCAGCCGGGACAGGGCTCTTTCCGGGGAGCTGTTTTTT; CDR3: CASRDRALSGELFF
D: -; V: TRBV13; size: few; J: TRBJ2-2; DNA: TGTGCCAGCAGCTCCCCGGACTACCCGAACACCGGGGAGCTGTTTTTT; CDR3: CASSSPDYPNTGELFF
D: TRBD1; V: TRBV11-2; size: once; J: TRBJ1-3; DNA: TGTGCCAGCAGCCTCCGGGACAGGGAGATGTATTTT; CDR3: CASSLRDREMYF
D: TRBD2; V: TRBV24-1; size: -; J: TRBJ2-5; DNA: TGTGCCACCAGTGAAAGACTAGCGGGAGAGACCCAGTACTTC; CDR3: CATSERLAGETQYF
D: -; V: TRBV5-4; size: -; J: TRBJ2-7; DNA: TGTGCCAGCAGCCTAGCGACTGACGGGGAGCAGTACTTC; CDR3: CASSLATDGEQYF
D: -; V: TRBV11-2; size: -; J: TRBJ1-2; DNA: TGTGCCAGCAGCTTACCAGGGGATCGTGGCTACACCTTC; CDR3: CASSLPGDRGYTF
D: TRBD2; V: TRBV7-2; size: -; J: TRBJ2-1; DNA: TGTGCCAGCAGCTCCGGGACTAGCTCGGGGAATGAGCAGTTCTTC; CDR3: CASSSGTSSGNEQFF
D: TRBD1; V: TRBV5-5; size: few; J: TRBJ2-7; DNA: TGTGCCAGCAGCTTATCAGGGGGCACCTACGAGCAGTACTTC; CDR3: CASSLSGGTYEQYF
D: TRBD1; V: TRBV28; size: -; J: TRBJ2-1; DNA: TGTGCCAGCAGTCCACAGGGGGGACCATACAATGAGCAGTTCTTC; CDR3: CASSPQGGPYNEQFF
D: -; V: TRBV10-2; size: -; J: TRBJ2-3; DNA: TGCGCCAGCAGTGACCCCTCCGGGAGTAAAGATACGCAGTATTTT; CDR3: CASSDPSGSKDTQYF
D: TRBD1; V: TRBV5-1; size: -; J: TRBJ1-2; DNA: TGCGCCAGCAGCTTCGGGACAGGGGCCAACTATGGCTACACCTTC; CDR3: CASSFGTGANYGYTF
D: TRBD2; V: TRBV19; size: once; J: TRBJ2-5; DNA: TGTGCCAGTAGTATAGGTCTAGCGGCTAACCAAGAGACCCAGTACTTC; CDR3: CASSIGLAANQETQYF
D: TRBD1; V: TRBV28; size: -; J: TRBJ1-5; DNA: TGTGCCAGCAGTTTCTACAGGGGGCGCGGCAATCAGCCCCAGCATTTT; CDR3: CASSFYRGRGNQPQHF
D: -; V: TRBV7-3; size: -; J: TRBJ2-2; DNA: TGTGCCAGCAGCGCCGGAGGGACCGGGGAGCTGTTTTTT; CDR3: CASSAGGTGELFF
D: -; V: TRBV6-2/TRBV6-3; size: -; J: TRBJ2-7; DNA: TGTGCCAGCAGCCCTATGACTAGTCAATGGGAATACGAGCAGTACTTC; CDR3: CASSPMTSQWEYEQYF
D: TRBD1; V: TRBV27; size: -; J: TRBJ1-3; DNA: TGTGCCAGCAGTCATGGACAGGGGCTCTCTGGAAACACCATATATTTT; CDR3: CASSHGQGLSGNTIYF
D: -; V: TRBV5-6; size: -; J: TRBJ1-6; DNA: TGTGCCAGCAGCTTGGGTCGCAGGTCCGCGCCCCTCCACTTT; CDR3: CASSLGRRSAPLHF
D: TRBD2; V: TRBV19; size: -; J: TRBJ2-7; DNA: TGTGCCAGTAGTTTCCTAGCGGGAGGGGACTACGAGCAGTACTTC; CDR3: CASSFLAGGDYEQYF
D: TRBD2; V: TRBV7-8; size: once; J: TRBJ2-5; DNA: TGTGCCAGCAGCCACGCGGGAGCGGGAGCGGGCCAGACCCAGTACTTC; CDR3: CASSHAGAGAGQTQYF
D: TRBD1; V: TRBV6-5; size: once; J: TRBJ2-2; DNA: TGTGCCAGCGTTCCGGGACAGTATGAGGCCGGGGAGCTGTTTTTT; CDR3: CASVPGQYEAGELFF